The source of this T cell receptor (beta chain) is a study of cytotoxic CD8 clonotypes in ibrutinib-treated CLL. CDR1 is SEHNR, CDR2 FQNEAQ, per germline (reference sequence). This CDR3 comprises 14 residues. The V gene lost 5 bases and the J gene lost 2 bases, with 13 bases spanning the gap. Clones were sequenced by immunoSEQ multiplex PCR, and TCRdb holds only the in-frame ones, with some missing. Of 120,000 to 150,000 clones in the sample, 75% to 95% are singletons; the top ten hold 11%. V usage is TRBV7-9 and J usage is TRBJ2-7; D is uncertain. Specimen: PBMCs, collected after 12 months of ibrutinib treatment. The TCR originated in a human donor with chronic lymphocytic leukemia. CDR3: CASSVTFFPYEQYF. The CDR3 DNA reads as TGTGCCAGCAGCGTGACGTTCTTTCCCTACGAGCAGTACTTC.